The clone carrying this TCR beta chain was counted ten times or more. Its antigen is as yet unknown. CDR3 size: 15 residues. Per the germline V gene, CDR1 is ENHRY and CDR2 is SYGVKD. With V trimmed by 2 bases and J by 5 bases, 5 bases remained unmatched. This specimen comes from a study of HIV-infected patients and healthy controls. The study, taken as a whole, reports: CDR3 sharing between individuals was lower in HIV-infected patients than in healthy controls. Compared with untreated HIV+ repertoires, healthy controls showed roughly threefold more distinct CDR3s and higher Shannon diversity. Healthy controls carried many MAIT alpha-chain CDR3s, while HIV+ repertoires had few.

No cell fractionation was done, so the repertoire covers all unsorted peripheral blood T cells. Peripheral blood, around 2.5 ml, was drawn for RNA extraction. cDNA was made from approximately 500 ng RNA using alpha and beta constant primers. Alpha and beta chain libraries were made separately by chain-specific third strand synthesis with multiplexing indices. TCRdb processed the 5' RACE reads anew with MiXCR; each CDR3 protein has one entry. The repertoire holds around 7,100 distinct CDR3 sequences, with roughly 9.9% as singletons. Here the sequenced sample was blood, taken before antiretroviral therapy. The V gene is TRBV10-3, the J gene TRBJ2-5, with 10 bases identical to TRBD2. This clonotype was sampled from an adult with HIV infection. CDR3 sequence reads: CAISEPGLAMETQYF. CDR3 DNA sequence: TGTGCCATCAGTGAGCCGGGACTAGCGATGGAGACCCAGTACTTC.